This T cell receptor beta chain originates from a study of shared clonotypes between healthy human individuals. Assay: immunoSEQ multiplex PCR; the TCRdb copy retains only in-frame clones and omits some. The data show about 2 million clones, around 96% seen once. The naive CD8 subset, CD45RO-negative cells positively selected for CCR7, excluded terminally differentiated effector memory CD45RA+ cells. Germline assignment: CDR1 SNHLY and CDR2 FYNNEI. The CDR3 sequence is 12 residues long. V was trimmed by 3 bases and J by 4 bases, leaving 6 bases between them. The sequencing sample was made of naive CD8+ T cells sorted from blood. The gene calls are TRBV2 and TRBJ1-1, with D hard to call. The sequence derives from a man aged 18 to 30 in good health. The CDR3: CASSERSTEAFF. CDR3 bases: TGTGCCAGCAGTGAGAGGTCCACTGAAGCTTTCTTT.